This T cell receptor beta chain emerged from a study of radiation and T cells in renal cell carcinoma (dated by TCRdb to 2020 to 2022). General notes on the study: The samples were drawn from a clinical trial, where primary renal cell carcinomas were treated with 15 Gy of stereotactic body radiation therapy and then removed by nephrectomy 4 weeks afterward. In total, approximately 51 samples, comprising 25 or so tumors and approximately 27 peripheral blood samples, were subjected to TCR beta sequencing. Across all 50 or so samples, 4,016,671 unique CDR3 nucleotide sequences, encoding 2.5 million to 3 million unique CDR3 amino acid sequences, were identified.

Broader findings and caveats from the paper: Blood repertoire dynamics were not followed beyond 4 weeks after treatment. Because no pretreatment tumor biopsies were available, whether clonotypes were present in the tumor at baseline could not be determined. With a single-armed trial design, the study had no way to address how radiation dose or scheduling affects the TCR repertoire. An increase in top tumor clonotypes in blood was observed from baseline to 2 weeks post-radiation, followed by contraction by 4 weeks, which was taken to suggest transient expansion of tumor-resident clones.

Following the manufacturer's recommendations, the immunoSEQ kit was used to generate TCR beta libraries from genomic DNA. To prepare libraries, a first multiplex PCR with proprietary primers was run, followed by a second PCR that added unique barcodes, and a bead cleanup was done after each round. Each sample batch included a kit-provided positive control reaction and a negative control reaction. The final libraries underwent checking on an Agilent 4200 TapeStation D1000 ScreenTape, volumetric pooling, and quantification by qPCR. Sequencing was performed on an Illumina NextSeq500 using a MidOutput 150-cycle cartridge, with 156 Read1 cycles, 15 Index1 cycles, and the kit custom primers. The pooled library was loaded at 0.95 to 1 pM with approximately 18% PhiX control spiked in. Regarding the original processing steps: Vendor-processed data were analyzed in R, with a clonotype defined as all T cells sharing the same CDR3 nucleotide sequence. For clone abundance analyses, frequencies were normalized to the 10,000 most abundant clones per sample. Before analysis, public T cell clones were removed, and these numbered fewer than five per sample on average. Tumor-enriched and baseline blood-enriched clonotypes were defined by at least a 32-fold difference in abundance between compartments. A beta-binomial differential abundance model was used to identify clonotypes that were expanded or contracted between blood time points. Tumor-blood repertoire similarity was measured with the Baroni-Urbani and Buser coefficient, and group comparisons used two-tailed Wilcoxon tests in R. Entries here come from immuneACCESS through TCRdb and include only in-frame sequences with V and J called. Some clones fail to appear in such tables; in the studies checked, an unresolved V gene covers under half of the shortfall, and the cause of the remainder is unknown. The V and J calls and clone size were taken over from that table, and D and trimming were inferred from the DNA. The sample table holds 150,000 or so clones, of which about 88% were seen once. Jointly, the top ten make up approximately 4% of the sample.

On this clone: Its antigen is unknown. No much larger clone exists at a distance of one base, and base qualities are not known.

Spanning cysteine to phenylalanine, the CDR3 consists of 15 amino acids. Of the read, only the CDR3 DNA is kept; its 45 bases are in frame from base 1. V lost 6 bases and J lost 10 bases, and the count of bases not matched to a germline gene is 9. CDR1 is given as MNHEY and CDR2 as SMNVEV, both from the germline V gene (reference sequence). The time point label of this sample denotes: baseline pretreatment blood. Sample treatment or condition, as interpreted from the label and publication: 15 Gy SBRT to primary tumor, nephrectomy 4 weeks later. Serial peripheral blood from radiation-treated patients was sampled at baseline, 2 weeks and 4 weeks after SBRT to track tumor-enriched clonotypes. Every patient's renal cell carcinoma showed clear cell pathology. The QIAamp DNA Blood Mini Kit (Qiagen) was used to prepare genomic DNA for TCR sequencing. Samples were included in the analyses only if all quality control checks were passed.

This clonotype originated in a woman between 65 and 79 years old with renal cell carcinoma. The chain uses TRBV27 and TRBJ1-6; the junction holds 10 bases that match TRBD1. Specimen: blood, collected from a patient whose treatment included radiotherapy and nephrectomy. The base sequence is TGTGCCAGCAGGTCCTCCGGGACAGGGGAATCACCCCTCCACTTT. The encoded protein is CASRSSGTGESPLHF.